Listed below are T cell receptor beta chains from one sample, sequenced in a study of blood T cell repertoires in COVID-19. The repertoire was sequenced with immunoSEQ multiplex PCR; TCRdb's copy has only in-frame clones and lacks some. Here the sample spans 65,000 to 95,000 clones, more than 70% being singletons. The sequenced sample consisted of peripheral blood. Receptors originate from a man between 70 and 80 years old with active or convalescent COVID-19. Both conserved end residues are part of each CDR3. A D gene is named only where the DNA matches it firmly. Part of the rows lack a size; the others show once, few, many or a class for expanded clones.

clone_size: .
cdr3_length: 15
j_call: TRBJ2-2
v_call: TRBV5-1
d_call: TRBD2
cdr3_nt: TGCGCCAGCAGCTGGACTAGCCCGAACACCGGGGAGCTGTTTTTT
cdr3_aa: CASSWTSPNTGELFF

clone_size: .
cdr3_length: 13
j_call: TRBJ2-7
v_call: TRBV12-3/TRBV12-4
d_call: .
cdr3_nt: TGTGCCAGCAGTCGACAGGCCCCCCACGAGCAGTACTTC
cdr3_aa: CASSRQAPHEQYF

clone_size: .
cdr3_length: 13
j_call: TRBJ2-7
v_call: TRBV29-1
d_call: TRBD1
cdr3_nt: TGCAGCGTCGCAAGGGGACAGAACTACGAGCAGTACTTC
cdr3_aa: CSVARGQNYEQYF

clone_size: .
cdr3_length: 13
j_call: TRBJ2-1
v_call: TRBV11-2
d_call: .
cdr3_nt: TGTGCCAGCAGCCTATTCTCCTACAATGAGCAGTTCTTC
cdr3_aa: CASSLFSYNEQFF

clone_size: .
cdr3_length: 15
j_call: TRBJ2-3
v_call: TRBV9
d_call: TRBD1
cdr3_nt: TGTGCCAGCAGAGATCCGGGACAGGGAACAGATACGCAGTATTTT
cdr3_aa: CASRDPGQGTDTQYF

clone_size: .
cdr3_length: 15
j_call: TRBJ2-5
v_call: TRBV5-6
d_call: TRBD2
cdr3_nt: TGTGCCAGCAGCGGCCTAGCGGGAGGGGGAGAGACCCAGTACTTC
cdr3_aa: CASSGLAGGGETQYF

clone_size: .
cdr3_length: 14
j_call: TRBJ1-2
v_call: TRBV5-5
d_call: TRBD1
cdr3_nt: TGTGCCAGCAGCGTTGACAGGGCCAACTATGGCTACACCTTC
cdr3_aa: CASSVDRANYGYTF

clone_size: .
cdr3_length: 14
j_call: TRBJ2-5
v_call: TRBV6-5
d_call: .
cdr3_nt: TGTGCCAGCAGTTACTCGGAGGTCCAAGAGACCCAGTACTTC
cdr3_aa: CASSYSEVQETQYF

clone_size: .
cdr3_length: 13
j_call: TRBJ1-2
v_call: TRBV5-1
d_call: .
cdr3_nt: TGCGCCAGCAGCGTAGGGGGGGACTATGGCTACATCTTC
cdr3_aa: CASSVGGDYGYIF

clone_size: once
cdr3_length: 14
j_call: TRBJ2-3
v_call: TRBV10-3
d_call: .
cdr3_nt: TGTGCCATCACCCCCGAGACTAACACAGATACGCAGTATTTT
cdr3_aa: CAITPETNTDTQYF

clone_size: .
cdr3_length: 16
j_call: TRBJ2-1
v_call: TRBV19
d_call: TRBD1
cdr3_nt: TGTGCCAGTAGTATTCTACAGGGGGCGCGGGGCAATGAGCAGTTCTTC
cdr3_aa: CASSILQGARGNEQFF

clone_size: .
cdr3_length: 13
j_call: TRBJ1-1
v_call: TRBV29-1
d_call: TRBD1
cdr3_nt: TGCAGCGTTGATCAGGGGGCATTCACTGAAGCTTTCTTT
cdr3_aa: CSVDQGAFTEAFF

clone_size: .
cdr3_length: 15
j_call: TRBJ2-3
v_call: TRBV7-2
d_call: TRBD2
cdr3_nt: TGTGCCAGCAGCTTTAGCGGGGGGGCGACAGATACGCAGTATTTT
cdr3_aa: CASSFSGGATDTQYF

clone_size: .
cdr3_length: 15
j_call: TRBJ1-5
v_call: TRBV19
d_call: TRBD1
cdr3_nt: TGTGCCAGTAGTATTGGACAGGGGGCGAATCAGCCCCAGCATTTT
cdr3_aa: CASSIGQGANQPQHF

clone_size: .
cdr3_length: 13
j_call: TRBJ2-3
v_call: TRBV2
d_call: .
cdr3_nt: TGTGCCAGCATGCGACAGGAGGCAGATACGCAGTATTTT
cdr3_aa: CASMRQEADTQYF

clone_size: .
cdr3_length: 15
j_call: TRBJ2-5
v_call: TRBV29-1
d_call: .
cdr3_nt: TGCAGCGTTGTTCTAGCCTTCATCCGGAGAGAGACCCAGTACTTC
cdr3_aa: CSVVLAFIRRETQYF

clone_size: .
cdr3_length: 13
j_call: TRBJ1-1
v_call: TRBV15
d_call: .
cdr3_nt: TGTGCCACCAGCAGAGCGAGGGTTACTGAAGCTTTCTTT
cdr3_aa: CATSRARVTEAFF

clone_size: few
cdr3_length: 17
j_call: TRBJ2-1
v_call: TRBV19
d_call: TRBD2
cdr3_nt: TGTGCCAGTAGTATAGACATAGCGGGACGGTCCTACAATGAGCAGTTCTTC
cdr3_aa: CASSIDIAGRSYNEQFF

clone_size: few
cdr3_length: 15
j_call: TRBJ1-2
v_call: TRBV3-1/TRBV3-2
d_call: .
cdr3_nt: TGTGCCAGCAGCGACGACAGGCTAACTTCCTCTGGCTACACCTTC
cdr3_aa: CASSDDRLTSSGYTF

clone_size: .
cdr3_length: 13
j_call: TRBJ1-1
v_call: TRBV6-5
d_call: .
cdr3_nt: TGTGCCAGCAGCCCCGCCCAGGGCACTGAAGCTTTCTTT
cdr3_aa: CASSPAQGTEAFF

clone_size: .
cdr3_length: 16
j_call: TRBJ2-1
v_call: TRBV28
d_call: TRBD2
cdr3_nt: TGTGCCAGCAGTGGGCTCGGGACTAGCCTCCGCAATGAGCAGTTCTTC
cdr3_aa: CASSGLGTSLRNEQFF

clone_size: .
cdr3_length: 16
j_call: TRBJ2-1
v_call: TRBV5-1
d_call: TRBD1
cdr3_nt: TGCGCCAGCAGCGGAATGACAGGGGGTATGATGCATGAGCAGTTCTTC
cdr3_aa: CASSGMTGGMMHEQFF

clone_size: .
cdr3_length: 14
j_call: TRBJ1-2
v_call: TRBV30
d_call: TRBD1
cdr3_nt: TGTGCCTGGAGTTCCGGGACAGGGATGGAGGGCTACACCTTC
cdr3_aa: CAWSSGTGMEGYTF

clone_size: .
cdr3_length: 17
j_call: TRBJ2-3
v_call: TRBV5-1
d_call: TRBD2
cdr3_nt: TGCGCCAGCAGCCCGGCCGGCCGCGGGAGAGATAAAGATACGCAGTATTTT
cdr3_aa: CASSPAGRGRDKDTQYF

clone_size: .
cdr3_length: 16
j_call: TRBJ1-1
v_call: TRBV5-1
d_call: .
cdr3_nt: TGCGCCAGCAGCTTGGACCTCGGGGACATAAAACCTGAAGCTTTCTTT
cdr3_aa: CASSLDLGDIKPEAFF

clone_size: .
cdr3_length: 15
j_call: TRBJ2-7
v_call: TRBV6-5
d_call: .
cdr3_nt: TGTGCCAGCAGTTACTTTCGGGGAGGTGGCTACGAGCAGTACTTC
cdr3_aa: CASSYFRGGGYEQYF

clone_size: .
cdr3_length: 14
j_call: TRBJ1-1
v_call: TRBV7-6
d_call: .
cdr3_nt: TGTGCCAGCAGCCAAGAGGCAGGGTATACTGAAGCTTTCTTT
cdr3_aa: CASSQEAGYTEAFF

clone_size: .
cdr3_length: 15
j_call: TRBJ1-2
v_call: TRBV2
d_call: TRBD1
cdr3_nt: TGTGCCAGCAGTTACAGGGGGCGCGGTAAATATGGCTACACCTTC
cdr3_aa: CASSYRGRGKYGYTF

clone_size: .
cdr3_length: 14
j_call: TRBJ2-4
v_call: TRBV5-1
d_call: TRBD2
cdr3_nt: TGCGCCAGCAGCCGGATCGGGACTAGCGGGATAAAGTACTTC
cdr3_aa: CASSRIGTSGIKYF

clone_size: few
cdr3_length: 15
j_call: TRBJ2-2
v_call: TRBV11-3
d_call: .
cdr3_nt: TGTGCCAGCAGCTATGGATCAGGGAAGGCCGGGGAGCTGTTTTTT
cdr3_aa: CASSYGSGKAGELFF

clone_size: .
cdr3_length: 12
j_call: TRBJ2-7
v_call: TRBV19
d_call: .
cdr3_nt: TGTGCCAGTAGTAGAGGCGCCTACGAGCAGTACTTC
cdr3_aa: CASSRGAYEQYF

clone_size: .
cdr3_length: 17
j_call: TRBJ2-2
v_call: TRBV3-1/TRBV3-2
d_call: TRBD2
cdr3_nt: TGTGCCAGCAGCCGGGGTCTAAGCGGGAGAGACACCGGGGAGCTGTTTTTT
cdr3_aa: CASSRGLSGRDTGELFF

clone_size: .
cdr3_length: 15
j_call: TRBJ2-1
v_call: TRBV9
d_call: .
cdr3_nt: TGTGCCAGCAGCCACGGGACTCCTTCCTACAATGAGCAGTTCTTC
cdr3_aa: CASSHGTPSYNEQFF

clone_size: .
cdr3_length: 13
j_call: TRBJ2-3
v_call: TRBV19
d_call: TRBD1
cdr3_nt: TGTGCCAGTAGCGGACAGGGGAAAGATACGCAGTATTTT
cdr3_aa: CASSGQGKDTQYF

clone_size: .
cdr3_length: 17
j_call: TRBJ2-2
v_call: TRBV7-3
d_call: .
cdr3_nt: TGTGCCAGCAGCTGGGGTCGAGGGGATGGGGGCGCCGGGGAGCTGTTTTTT
cdr3_aa: CASSWGRGDGGAGELFF

clone_size: .
cdr3_length: 15
j_call: TRBJ2-1
v_call: TRBV6-5
d_call: .
cdr3_nt: TGTGCCAGCACCCGAGCGGGCCGCTCCTACAATGAGCAGTTCTTC
cdr3_aa: CASTRAGRSYNEQFF

clone_size: .
cdr3_length: 12
j_call: TRBJ2-7
v_call: TRBV11-3
d_call: TRBD1
cdr3_nt: TGTGCCATTACAGGGGGCCCTGTCGAGCAGTACTTC
cdr3_aa: CAITGGPVEQYF

clone_size: few
cdr3_length: 14
j_call: TRBJ1-6
v_call: TRBV5-1
d_call: .
cdr3_nt: TGCGCCAGCAGCTGGGGGGGACAAAATTCACCCCTCCACTTT
cdr3_aa: CASSWGGQNSPLHF

clone_size: .
cdr3_length: 15
j_call: TRBJ2-2
v_call: TRBV3-1/TRBV3-2
d_call: .
cdr3_nt: TGTGCCAGCAGCCAAGAGACAATGAACACCGGGGAGCTGTTTTTT
cdr3_aa: CASSQETMNTGELFF

clone_size: .
cdr3_length: 16
j_call: TRBJ2-3
v_call: TRBV11-2
d_call: TRBD2
cdr3_nt: TGTGCCAGCAGCTTACAGGGACTAGCGGTCACAGATACGCAGTATTTT
cdr3_aa: CASSLQGLAVTDTQYF